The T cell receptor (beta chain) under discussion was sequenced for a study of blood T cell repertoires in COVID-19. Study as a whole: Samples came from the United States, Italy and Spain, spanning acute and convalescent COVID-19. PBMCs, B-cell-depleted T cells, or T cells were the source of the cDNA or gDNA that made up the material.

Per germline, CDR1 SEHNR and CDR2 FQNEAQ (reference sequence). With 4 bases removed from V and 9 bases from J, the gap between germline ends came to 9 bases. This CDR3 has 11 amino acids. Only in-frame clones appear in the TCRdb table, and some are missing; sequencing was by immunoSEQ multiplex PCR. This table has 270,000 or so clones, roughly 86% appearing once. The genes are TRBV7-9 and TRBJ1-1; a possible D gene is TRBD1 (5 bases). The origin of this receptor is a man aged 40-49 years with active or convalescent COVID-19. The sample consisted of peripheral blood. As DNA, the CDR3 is TGTGCCAGCAGCTCCAGGGTAAAAGCTTTCTTT. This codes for CASSSRVKAFF.